The 5 T cell receptor beta chains in this list originate from one sample, sequenced in a study of beta chain features in type 1 diabetes. Study-wide results and limits: Type 1 diabetes patients had TCRB CDR3s that were shorter (moderately but significantly so) in all four CD4+ subsets.

Expressed TCRB transcripts were sequenced because the entire RNA isolate underwent reverse transcription. TCRdb keeps only in-frame clones here, not all; method: immunoSEQ multiplex PCR. The table shows fewer than 350,000 clones, with about 15% occurring only once. No antigens are known for them. Sequenced sample: naive CD4+ T cells from blood. These receptors all come from a man aged 18 to 35 with type 1 diabetes.

This clone was observed a few times. The CDR3 protein is CASSRLAGGYYEQYF. The DNA of the CDR3 is TGTGCCAGCAGTCGACTAGCGGGAGGGTACTACGAGCAGTACTTC. This chain joins TRBV6-5 and TRBJ2-7, with 14 positions matching TRBD2. Trimming cost V 5 bases and J 3 bases; bases outside gene matches: 3. Germline V gene data show CDR1 as MNHEY and CDR2 as SVGAGI. The CDR3 has 15 amino acids.

There are a few counts of this clone. This chain joins TRBV21-1 and TRBJ2-7; the table's D call TRBD1 went unverified against the DNA. TRBV21-1 is tagged as a pseudogene. The CDR3 is 13 residues long. The CDR3 spells CASSKWGTYEQYF. The CDR3 DNA reads TGTGCCAGCAGCAAATGGGGCACCTACGAGCAGTACTTC.

This clone was counted between two and nine times. Here the CDR3 reads CASSMQRPTGETQYF. The CDR3, as DNA: TGTGCCAGCAGCATGCAAAGGCCAACAGGGGAGACCCAGTACTTC. The rearrangement uses TRBV21-1 and TRBJ2-5; the table assigns TRBD1, which was not confirmed against the DNA. TRBV21-1 is an annotated pseudogene. The CDR3 is 15 amino acids.

The genes are TRBV5-6 and TRBJ2-7; D ambiguous. Trimming left V 1 base short and J 6 bases short, with 17 bases between. The CDR3 length is 15 residues. The germline CDR1 and CDR2 sequences are SGHDT and YYEEEE. This CDR3 reads CASSLNSPRSGEQYF. CDR3 DNA sequence: TGTGCCAGCAGCTTGAATTCTCCCAGGTCCGGCGAGCAGTACTTC.

The rearrangement links TRBV5-5 to TRBJ2-7, with TRBD1 identical over 7 bases. Germline V gene sequence: CDR1 SGHKS, CDR2 YYEKEE (reference sequence). The CDR3 has 15 amino acids. After removal of 4 bases from V and 2 bases from J, the junction contained 9 bases not matched to a gene. The CDR3 reads CASSVRPGQPYEQYF. The CDR3 DNA reads as TGTGCCAGCAGCGTCCGTCCGGGACAGCCCTACGAGCAGTACTTC.